The rows below give T cell receptor beta chains drawn from one sample of a study of T cell responses to AZD1222 COVID-19 vaccine. Profiled with immunoSEQ multiplex PCR; TCRdb holds only in-frame clones, not every one. The table includes some 100,000 clones, 70% to 90% detected once. The starting material was peripheral blood, obtained 28 days after the second AZD1222 dose. The receptors derive from an adult who received the AZD1222 COVID-19 vaccine. The CDR3 runs from the conserved cysteine through the conserved F or W. Each record gives: D gene, clone size, V gene, J gene, CDR3 protein, CDR3 DNA. D genes are given only for firm matches. Size tells how often a clone was seen (once, few, many) or the class of an expanded clone, and some rows leave it out.

TRBD1	NA	TRBV6-5	TRBJ2-7	CASSYAGQGYEQYF	TGTGCCAGCAGTTACGCGGGACAGGGTTACGAGCAGTACTTC
NA	NA	TRBV27	TRBJ1-5	CASSLSVYQPQHF	TGTGCCAGCAGTTTATCCGTTTATCAGCCCCAGCATTTT
NA	NA	TRBV5-6	TRBJ1-2	CASSLVADIRRGYTF	TGTGCCAGCAGCTTGGTCGCGGACATAAGACGGGGCTACACCTTC
NA	NA	TRBV6-2/TRBV6-3	TRBJ2-7	CASSYIRDEQYF	TGTGCCAGCAGTTACATTAGGGACGAGCAGTACTTC
TRBD1	NA	TRBV28	TRBJ1-1	CASSPTTGALEAFF	TGTGCCAGCAGCCCTACCACAGGGGCCCTTGAAGCTTTCTTT
TRBD2	NA	TRBV2	TRBJ2-1	CASSERSSGGREQFF	TGTGCCAGCAGTGAGAGGTCTAGCGGGGGGCGGGAGCAGTTCTTC
TRBD1	NA	TRBV7-8	TRBJ2-7	CASSLGTGGLSGQYF	TGTGCCAGCAGCTTAGGCACAGGGGGCTTAAGCGGGCAGTACTTC
TRBD1	NA	TRBV7-9	TRBJ1-6	CASSPGQGSNSPLHF	TGTGCCAGCAGCCCCGGACAGGGCTCTAATTCACCCCTCCACTTT
TRBD1	NA	TRBV6-5	TRBJ1-2	CASTNRGTYGYTF	TGTGCCAGCACGAACAGGGGGACCTATGGCTACACCTTC
TRBD1	once	TRBV19	TRBJ1-2	CASSITGGYGYTF	TGTGCCAGTAGTATAACAGGGGGCTATGGCTACACCTTC
NA	NA	TRBV19	TRBJ1-5	CASSIVVGEGNQPQHF	TGTGCCAGTAGTATAGTTGTGGGGGAAGGCAATCAGCCCCAGCATTTT
TRBD1	NA	TRBV6-5	TRBJ1-2	CASSRDRGGYGYTF	TGTGCCAGCAGCCGGGACAGGGGTGGCTATGGCTACACCTTC
NA	NA	TRBV7-8	TRBJ2-5	CASSGRGPLGTQYF	TGTGCCAGCAGCGGCCGGGGCCCTCTTGGGACCCAGTACTTC
NA	NA	TRBV25-1	TRBJ1-2	CASRGALLSGYTF	TGTGCCAGCAGAGGGGCTCTGCTGAGTGGCTACACCTTC